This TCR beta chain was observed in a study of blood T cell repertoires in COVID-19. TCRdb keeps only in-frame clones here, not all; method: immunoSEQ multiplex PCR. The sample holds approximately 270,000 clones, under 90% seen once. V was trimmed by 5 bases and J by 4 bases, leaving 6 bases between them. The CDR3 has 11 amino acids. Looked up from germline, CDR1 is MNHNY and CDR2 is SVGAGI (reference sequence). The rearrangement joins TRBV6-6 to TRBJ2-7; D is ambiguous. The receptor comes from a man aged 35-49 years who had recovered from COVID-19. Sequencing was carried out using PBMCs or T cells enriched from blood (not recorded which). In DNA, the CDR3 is TGTGCCAGCAGTCCTTTATACGAGCAGTACTTC. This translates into CASSPLYEQYF.